Shown below are 17 T cell receptor beta chains from a single sample sequenced in a study of blood T cells in healthy people across ages. Next came a second PCR, run for about 6 to 12 cycles, which used a sample-barcoded 5' primer along with a J-beta primer mix. TCRdb processed the 5' RACE reads anew with MiXCR; each CDR3 protein has one entry. The sample lists some 1,000,000 distinct CDR3 sequences, under 30% occurring once. The same sample was also used in a study of T cells of mothers and their children.

Source material: blood. The receptors stem from a girl aged 2 to 10 in good health.

This clonotype was found a few times. This chain connects TRBV12-3 or TRBV12-4 to TRBJ1-5; 7 bases are a match to TRBD1. V trimming: 2 bases; J trimming: 7 bases; junction bases outside the gene matches: 8. The CDR3 has 15 residues. CDR3 sequence: CASSLIEGGIQPQHF. The CDR3 coding sequence is TGTGCCAGCAGTTTAATCGAAGGGGGCATCCAGCCCCAGCATTTT.

This clonotype was observed a few times. The V and J genes are TRBV28 and TRBJ2-7, with 10 bases matching TRBD1. This CDR3 comprises 15 residues. Trimming at V came to 5 bases and at J to 3 bases, leaving 7 bases not matched to a gene. Germline V lookup: CDR1 MDHEN, CDR2 SYDVKM. CDR3: CASSERDRGVYEQYF. In nucleotides, the CDR3 is TGTGCCAGCAGTGAGCGGGACAGGGGAGTCTACGAGCAGTACTTC.

This clonotype was counted between two and nine times. The V gene is TRBV29-1, the J gene TRBJ2-5; TRBD2 aligns across 9 bases. The assigned J gene may be wrong: the sequence end matches TRBJ2-7 better. The CDR3 loop spans 17 amino acids. CDR1 is SQVTM and CDR2 is ANQGSEA in the germline V gene. CDR3 sequence: CSVVPAGGRPGMYEQYF. The CDR3 DNA is TGCAGCGTGGTCCCGGCGGGAGGGCGCCCTGGGATGTACGAGCAGTACTTC.

This rearrangement joins TRBV7-9 to TRBJ2-5; D tentatively fits TRBD1 or TRBD2 (6 bases each). V gave up 2 bases and J gave up 7 bases, with 20 bases separating them. The CDR3 runs 16 residues. Per germline, CDR1 SEHNR and CDR2 FQNEAQ (reference sequence). CDR3 residues: CASSLTGRISTGTQYF. In nucleotides, the CDR3 is TGTGCCAGCAGCTTAACAGGGAGGATATCCACCGGGACCCAGTACTTC.

The rearrangement joins TRBV4-3 to TRBJ2-5, with D tentatively TRBD1 (5 bases). Judging by the DNA end, TRBJ2-1 fits better; the J call may be wrong. The CDR3 loop spans 15 amino acids. CDR1 LGHNA and CDR2 YSLEER come from the germline V gene. Here the CDR3 reads CASSQDSAGWDEQFF. CDR3 bases: TGCGCCAGCAGCCAAGATTCTGCAGGGTGGGATGAGCAGTTCTTC.

In its sample, this clonotype was seen a few times. At one end the junction does not follow the germline gene, possibly because of a read error. This chain links TRBV5-1 with TRBJ1-2, with 8 bases lining up with TRBD1. The CDR3 spans 14 residues. Germline CDR1 and CDR2: SGHRS and YFSETQ. In DNA, the CDR3 is TGCGCCAGCAGCCCCCGGACAGGGCATGGTGGCTACATCTTC. This encodes CASSPRTGHGGYIF.

The chain uses TRBV15 and TRBJ2-3, with 9 bases matching TRBD2. The V gene end was trimmed by 8 bases and the J gene end by 5 bases; junction bases not matched to a gene: 5. Per germline, CDR1 LNHNV and CDR2 YYDKDF (reference sequence). CDR3 size: 13 residues. CDR3 region: CATASGNQDTQYF. DNA for the CDR3: TGTGCCACCGCTAGCGGGAATCAAGATACGCAGTATTTT.

V usage is TRBV18 and J usage is TRBJ2-5, with a possible D match to TRBD2 (6 bases). The DNA matches TRBJ2-1 better at its end, which makes the J call doubtful. The CDR3 covers 15 residues. Germline loops: CDR1 KGHSH, CDR2 LQKENI. CDR3 bases: TGTGCCAGCTCACCGGACTATTCGATTTACAATGAGCAGTTCTTC. It yields the protein CASSPDYSIYNEQFF.

This clonotype has only a few counts. The CDR3 coding sequence is TGCGCCAGCCAGGGATCCACTGAAGCTTTCTTT. This translates into CASQGSTEAFF. This rearrangement joins TRBV5-1 to TRBJ1-1; tentatively, D is TRBD1 (5 bases). This CDR3 region has 11 residues. Looked up from germline, CDR1 is SGHRS and CDR2 is YFSETQ. Trimming stripped 7 bases from V and 4 bases from J, with 8 bases between.

Only a few counts were recorded for this clonotype. The genes are TRBV20-1 and TRBJ2-1; 12 positions agree with TRBD2. V lost 6 bases and J lost 8; bases outside the gene matches: 14. This CDR3 comprises 16 residues. Germline assignment: CDR1 DFQATT and CDR2 SNEGSKA (reference sequence). The CDR3 sequence: CSALLAGGFLGHEQFF. CDR3 sequence (DNA): TGCAGTGCCCTACTAGCGGGAGGCTTCTTAGGGCATGAGCAGTTCTTC.

Only a few counts were recorded for this clonotype. The V gene is TRBV20-1, the J gene TRBJ2-5, with D tentatively TRBD2 (5 bases). The DNA end favors TRBJ2-1, so the J call may be wrong. Looked up from germline, CDR1 is DFQATT and CDR2 is SNEGSKA (reference sequence). This CDR3 has 18 amino acids. This CDR3 reads CSARDLGLAAITGNEQFF. In nucleotides, the CDR3 is TGCAGTGCTAGAGATCTTGGTCTGGCGGCTATAACGGGGAATGAGCAGTTCTTC.

A few counts support this clonotype. The chain has TRBV5-5 and TRBJ2-5; the D is unclear. The J call is doubtful: the DNA matches TRBJ2-7 better. This CDR3 comprises 13 residues. CDR1 SGHKS and CDR2 YYEKEE come from the germline V gene (reference sequence). The CDR3 DNA is TGTGCCAGCAGCTTCGGAAGGGTCTACGAGCAGTACTTC. Translated: CASSFGRVYEQYF.

The chain joins TRBV14 to TRBJ2-5; 14 bases align to TRBD2. V lost 1 base, J lost 4 bases, and 11 bases stayed unmatched. The CDR3 has 19 amino acids. CDR1 is SGHDN and CDR2 is FVKESK in the germline V gene. CDR3 residues: CASSQGDTRTSGGRETQYF. In DNA, the CDR3 is TGTGCCAGCAGCCAAGGAGATACAAGGACTAGCGGGGGGAGAGAGACCCAGTACTTC.

This clonotype came up a few times. The rearrangement uses TRBV4-1 and TRBJ1-1; D gene unclear. V shed 0 bases and J shed 9 bases, with 8 bases lying between them. The CDR3 runs 12 residues. The germline V gene has CDR1 MGHRA and CDR2 YSYEKL. The CDR3 sequence: CASSQDPGKAFF. CDR3 DNA sequence: TGCGCCAGCAGCCAAGATCCAGGTAAAGCTTTCTTT.

The rearrangement uses TRBV7-9 and TRBJ2-3, with 7 bases aligning to TRBD1. Losses at the gene ends were 5 bases for V and 8 bases for J; bases not matched to a gene: 7. CDR3 length: 13 residues. Germline V CDR1 and CDR2: SEHNR, FQNEAQ (reference sequence). In DNA, the CDR3 is TGTGCCAGCAGCGCACAGAACAGGGGTACGCAGTATTTT. It codes for CASSAQNRGTQYF.

The rearrangement links TRBV21-1 to TRBJ2-7; TRBD1, the table's D call, lacks a check against the DNA. TRBV21-1 is labeled a pseudogene. The CDR3 totals 13 residues. The CDR3 coding sequence is TGTGCCAGCAGCAAAGGGACAGGGGGCGGGCAGTACTTC. Encoded protein: CASSKGTGGGQYF.

This clonotype came up many times. J is TRBJ2-5 and V is TRBV11-2, with D possibly TRBD2 on 5 matching bases. The V gene's germline CDR1 is SGHAT and CDR2 FQNNGV. V gave up 0 bases and J gave up 2 bases, with 7 bases separating them. CDR3 length equals 14 residues. The CDR3: CASSLEPGQETQYF. In nucleotides, the CDR3 is TGTGCCAGCAGCTTAGAACCGGGACAAGAGACCCAGTACTTC.